A selection of T cell receptor beta chains follows, all from one sample in a study of T cell responses to AZD1222 COVID-19 vaccine. Sequencing used immunoSEQ multiplex PCR; TCRdb keeps in-frame clones, though not all of them. The table has about 140,000 clones, around 89% seen once. The material sequenced was peripheral blood, taken on day 0 of AZD1222 vaccination. Receptor source: an adult in good health. The CDR3 runs from the conserved cysteine through the conserved F or W. Fields, in order: D gene, clone size, J gene, V gene, CDR3 DNA, CDR3 protein. The D gene is left open where the match is weak. Size is omitted from some rows. Given values are once, few, many or a class for expanded clones.

TRBD2,.,TRBJ2-1,TRBV18,TGTGCCAGCTCGCCCGAAGGAATAGCGGGGAATGAGCAGTTCTTC,CASSPEGIAGNEQFF
.,few,TRBJ1-6,TRBV18,TGTGCCAGCTCAGATACAGGTCAATCACCCCTCCACTTT,CASSDTGQSPLHF
TRBD1,.,TRBJ1-5,TRBV6-5,TGTGCCAGCAGAAGGGACAGGGCCAGCAATCAGCCCCAGCATTTT,CASRRDRASNQPQHF
.,.,TRBJ2-1,TRBV19,TGTGCCAGTAGTTGGACTGATTACAATGAGCAGTTCTTC,CASSWTDYNEQFF
.,.,TRBJ2-7,TRBV19,TGTGCCAGTAGGCTCCGGGACGGGTCCTACGAGCAGTACTTC,CASRLRDGSYEQYF
.,.,TRBJ2-2,TRBV2,TGTGCCACCCGCCCGTCTCTTTTGGCCGGGGAGCTGTTTTTT,CATRPSLLAGELFF
.,.,TRBJ2-3,TRBV19,TGTGCCAGTAGTTCCGGAGATACGCAGTATTTT,CASSSGDTQYF
.,once,TRBJ1-1,TRBV19,TGTGCCAGTAGAGTACAGGACCCGAACACTGAAGCTTTCTTT,CASRVQDPNTEAFF
TRBD2,.,TRBJ2-7,TRBV3-1/TRBV3-2,TGTGCCAGCAGCCAAGTCGGTGGAGCGGGGGGCCTAAGGTACGAGCAGTACTTC,CASSQVGGAGGLRYEQYF
.,.,TRBJ1-1,TRBV6-4,TGTGCCAGCAGTGACGTCAGTGGGGGTCTCGCTTTCTTT,CASSDVSGGLAFF
.,.,TRBJ1-2,TRBV2,TGTGCCAGCATCTTACAGTGGAATTTAGGCTACACCTTC,CASILQWNLGYTF
.,.,TRBJ1-2,TRBV6-4,TGTGCCAGCAGTGACGGTAGGGACACAAGCCTCTACACCTTC,CASSDGRDTSLYTF
.,.,TRBJ2-5,TRBV6-6,TGTGCCAGCACCCTGTATCCGGGGGAAGAGACCCAGTACTTC,CASTLYPGEETQYF
.,few,TRBJ1-3,TRBV18,TGTGCCAGCTCCGACAGCGGGCCAAGCTCTGGAAACACCATATATTTT,CASSDSGPSSGNTIYF
.,.,TRBJ2-7,TRBV7-8,TGTGCCAGCAGCCCCAACAGGGAACGCGAGCAGTACTTC,CASSPNREREQYF
.,.,TRBJ2-5,TRBV12-3/TRBV12-4,TGTGCCAGCAGTTGGGCGGAGACCCAGTACTTC,CASSWAETQYF
TRBD1,.,TRBJ2-7,TRBV4-1,TGCGCCAGCAGCCATGGGACCCGGGACAGGGTCCACGAGCAGTACTTC,CASSHGTRDRVHEQYF
.,once,TRBJ1-1,TRBV4-1,TGCGCCAGCAGCCAACTACAGGTGAACACTGAAGCTTTCTTT,CASSQLQVNTEAFF
.,once,TRBJ1-5,TRBV19,TGTGCCAGTAGTATAGATGAATCTCAGCCCCAGCATTTT,CASSIDESQPQHF
TRBD1,.,TRBJ2-7,TRBV5-1,TGCGCCAGCAGCATTAGACAGGGGATCGAGCAGTACTTC,CASSIRQGIEQYF
.,.,TRBJ2-2,TRBV27,TGTGCCAGCAGTTTTGGCGCCGGGGAGCTGTTTTTT,CASSFGAGELFF
.,few,TRBJ1-6,TRBV7-2,TGTGCCAGCAGCTTAGCCGCGGGCAGGGCACAATCACCCCTCCACTTT,CASSLAAGRAQSPLHF
.,.,TRBJ2-7,TRBV29-1,TGCAGCGCCGGTACAGGGACCTACGAGCAGTACTTC,CSAGTGTYEQYF
TRBD1,.,TRBJ1-4,TRBV11-2,TGTGCCAGCAGCTTAGTGGGACAGGGTGGTGAAAAACTGTTTTTT,CASSLVGQGGEKLFF
.,.,TRBJ1-4,TRBV5-6,TGTGCCAGCAGCGGGTGGGGCAGAGGTGAAAAACTGTTTTTT,CASSGWGRGEKLFF